The 30 T cell receptor beta chains below all came from one sample that was sequenced in a study of blood T cell repertoires in COVID-19. Libraries were prepared by immunoSEQ multiplex PCR; TCRdb keeps only in-frame clonotypes and omits some of them. The sample gives about 440,000 clones, 87% of which show up once; almost 2% is in the top ten. The specimen sequenced was PBMCs or T cells enriched from blood (not recorded which). The receptors stem from a woman aged 18-35 years with acute COVID-19.

This rearrangement joins TRBV2 to TRBJ2-5; no definite D call. Trimming left V 3 bases short and J 7 bases short, with 9 bases between. The CDR3 length is 12 residues. CDR1 SNHLY and CDR2 FYNNEI come from the germline V gene. CDR3 sequence reads: CASSDGYGTQYF. The CDR3 region has the DNA TGTGCCAGCAGTGACGGGTACGGGACCCAGTACTTC.

The gene calls are TRBV7-9 and TRBJ1-1; the match to TRBD1 covers 10 bases. The CDR3 loop spans 16 amino acids. Germline CDR1 SEHNR, CDR2 FQNEAQ (reference sequence). CDR3 bases: TGTGCAACAAACGCCGGGACAGGGGCCTTGAACACTGAAGCTTTCTTT. Translated: CATNAGTGALNTEAFF.

V gene TRBV7-9 combines with J gene TRBJ1-3; 10 bases are a match to TRBD1. CDR3 length equals 17 residues. Germline CDR1 SEHNR, CDR2 FQNEAQ (reference sequence). V gave up 4 bases and J gave up 0 bases; unmatched junction bases: 6. The CDR3 nucleotides are TGTGCCAGCAGCTACTGGACAGGGGGTGACTCTGGAAACACCATATATTTT. Encoded protein: CASSYWTGGDSGNTIYF.

The chain uses TRBV24-1 and TRBJ1-6, with D uncertain. Germline V gene sequence: CDR1 KGHDR, CDR2 SFDVKD. There are 13 residues in the CDR3. This CDR3 is CATQSSYNSPLHF. CDR3 DNA: TGTGCGACACAGAGCTCCTATAATTCACCCCTCCACTTT.

The rearrangement uses TRBV6-5 and TRBJ1-4, with TRBD1 matching 10 bases. CDR3 size: 14 residues. CDR1 is MNHEY, CDR2 SVGAGI, per germline. Trimming took 7 bases from V and 10 from J; bases not matched to a gene: 9. The DNA of the CDR3 is TGTGCCAGCAACGACAGGGGGCCCGGAGGAAAACTGTTTTTT. Protein product: CASNDRGPGGKLFF.

This clone came up once. The chain is built from TRBV29-1 and TRBJ1-2, with D tentatively TRBD1 (5 bases). The length of the CDR3 is 14 residues. V was shortened by 0 bases and J by 3 bases, with 11 bases between the two germline ends. Germline V gene sequence: CDR1 SQVTM, CDR2 ANQGSEA. Written as DNA, the CDR3 is TGCAGCGTTGAAGATCCGACAGCCTACTATGGCTACACCTTC. Protein: CSVEDPTAYYGYTF.

This clone was observed once. V and J are TRBV2 and TRBJ1-2; 7 bases map to TRBD1. The J segment lost 3 bases and the V segment lost 8 bases, leaving 6 bases of the junction unmatched. The CDR3 length is 13 residues. Looked up from germline, CDR1 is SNHLY and CDR2 is FYNNEI. CDR3 loop: CASGRGRDYGYTF. CDR3 sequence (DNA): TGTGCCAGCGGAAGGGGGCGCGACTATGGCTACACCTTC.

The chain links TRBV21-1 to TRBJ1-2; TRBD1, the table's D call, was not compared with the DNA. TRBV21-1 is a pseudogene. There are 14 residues in the CDR3. The CDR3, as DNA: TGTGCCAGCAGCAACCGACAGGGGTTAAGCGGCTACACCTTC. Its protein is CASSNRQGLSGYTF.

V usage is TRBV10-3 and J usage is TRBJ1-3; 7 positions match TRBD1. Germline V gives CDR1 ENHRY, CDR2 SYGVKD. This CDR3 contains 14 residues. V shed 5 bases, J shed 1 base, and the junction held 2 bases outside the gene matches. CDR3 coding DNA: TGTGCCATCAGTCAGACAGGGTCTGGAAACACCATATATTTT. It is translated as CAISQTGSGNTIYF.

By sample share, this clone is medium-sized (0.01 to 0.1%). The rearrangement uses TRBV6-1 and TRBJ2-1; 7 nucleotides agree with TRBD2. Germline V CDR1 and CDR2: MNHNS, SASEGT. Unmatched junction bases numbered 8, after V lost 2 bases and J lost 4 bases. This CDR3 spans 16 amino acids. DNA for the CDR3: TGTGCCAGCAGTGAACGTAGGACGGGAGGTTACAATGAGCAGTTCTTC. Its translation is CASSERRTGGYNEQFF.

The chain recombines TRBV4-1 with TRBJ2-7; 9 bases are a match to TRBD1. The germline V gene has CDR1 MGHRA and CDR2 YSYEKL. V lost 0 bases, J lost 3 bases, and 6 bases stayed unmatched. The CDR3 sequence is 16 residues long. The CDR3 nucleotides are TGCGCCAGCAGCCAAGATCACAGGGGGCTGGTCTACGAGCAGTACTTC. Amino acid sequence: CASSQDHRGLVYEQYF.

The gene calls are TRBV2 and TRBJ2-2; 14 bases agree with TRBD2. With V trimmed by 8 bases and J by 4 bases, 12 bases remained unmatched. The CDR3 is made up of 18 amino acids. CDR1 and CDR2 from the germline V gene are SNHLY and FYNNEI. The CDR3 coding sequence is TGTGCCAGCCGGAGGGAGATGACTAGCGGGAGGGGCACCGGGGAGCTGTTTTTT. Translating it yields CASRREMTSGRGTGELFF.

Only a few counts were recorded for this clone. V usage is TRBV29-1 and J usage is TRBJ2-7, with 10 nucleotides matching TRBD2. Germline trimming cut 4 bases from V and 6 bases from J; bases unmatched to any gene: 3. Germline assignment: CDR1 SQVTM and CDR2 ANQGSEA. CDR3 length equals 12 residues. CDR3 amino acids: CSVAGLAVEQYF. The DNA for the CDR3 is TGCAGCGTTGCTGGACTAGCGGTCGAGCAGTACTTC.

The chain is built from TRBV12-3 or TRBV12-4 and TRBJ2-5; TRBD2 matches at 8 bases. The CDR3 is made up of 13 amino acids. The ends lost 4 bases at V and 6 bases at J; junction bases unmatched: 4. The chain's CDR3 is CASSSGGQKTQYF. In nucleotides, the CDR3 is TGTGCCAGCAGTTCGGGGGGGCAGAAGACCCAGTACTTC.

V and J are TRBV7-2 and TRBJ1-5, with D hard to call. This CDR3 is 15 amino acids long. Germline values: CDR1 SGHTA, CDR2 FQGNSA. Between the trimmed V and J ends, which lost 2 bases and 6 bases, there was a span of 14 bases. CDR3 coding DNA: TGTGCCAGCAGCTTAATGATTCAAGGAGGTCAGCCCCAGCATTTT. The encoded protein is CASSLMIQGGQPQHF.

A note on this clone: Other DNA sequences in the sample encode the same CDR3. This chain connects TRBV3-1 (or the pseudogene TRBV3-2) to TRBJ2-7; a weak D match, TRBD2 (5 bases). V lost 0 bases and J lost 6, with 9 bases in between. Germline CDR1 is LGHDT and CDR2 is YNNKEL (reference sequence). This CDR3 comprises 13 residues. DNA of the CDR3: TGTGCCAGCAGCCAAGATAGGGCGGGCGAGCAGTACTTC. This sequence encodes CASSQDRAGEQYF.

This CDR3 is CASSFTGDNEQFF. The CDR3 bases are TGTGCCAGCAGTTTCACAGGGGACAATGAGCAGTTCTTC. The chain joins TRBV27 to TRBJ2-1, with 7 bases matching TRBD1. Germline CDR1 and CDR2: MNHEY and SMNVEV (reference sequence). V shed 3 bases and J 5 bases; nucleotides not matched to a gene: 1. There are 13 residues in the CDR3.

The gene calls are TRBV3-1 (or the pseudogene TRBV3-2) and TRBJ1-3; D possibly corresponds to TRBD1 (6 bases). Germline V CDR1 and CDR2: LGHDT, YNNKEL (reference sequence). Trimming removed 4 bases from V and 5 bases from J, with 12 bases in between. The CDR3 is 14 amino acids. As DNA, the CDR3 is TGTGCCAGCAGCCGAAGCAGGGGTAGAAACACCATATATTTT. This sequence encodes CASSRSRGRNTIYF.

The gene calls are TRBV27 and TRBJ1-5; 10 nucleotides align to TRBD1. Germline assignment: CDR1 MNHEY and CDR2 SMNVEV (reference sequence). After removal of 5 bases from V and 5 bases from J, the junction contained 9 bases not matched to a gene. The CDR3 has 16 amino acids. CDR3 nucleotides: TGTGCCAGCAGTCCATTGGGACAGGGGACCCATCAGCCCCAGCATTTT. Protein product: CASSPLGQGTHQPQHF.

The rearrangement links TRBV19 to TRBJ2-2; D remains ambiguous. CDR3 length: 12 amino acids. Germline lookup yields CDR1 LNHDA and CDR2 SQIVND (reference sequence). Between the trimmed V and J ends, which lost 5 bases and 3 bases, there was a span of 4 bases. The CDR3 reads CASSYDTGELFF. CDR3 in DNA: TGTGCCAGTAGTTATGACACCGGGGAGCTGTTTTTT. Drawing the rest from reference TRBV19 and TRBJ2-2, the complete variable domain is DGGITQSPKYLFRKEGQNVTLSCEQNLNHDAMYWYRQDPGQGLRLIYYSQIVNDFQKGDIAEGYSVSREKKESFPLTVTSAQKNPTAFYLCASSYDTGELFFGEGSRLTVL.

The count of this clone is one. This chain uses TRBV10-3 with TRBJ1-5; 7 nucleotides match TRBD1. J gave up 5 bases and V 6 bases, and 1 base lay outside the gene matches. Germline assignment: CDR1 ENHRY and CDR2 SYGVKD. The CDR3 has 12 amino acids. In DNA form, the CDR3 reads TGTGCCATCAGCAGGGGGGATCAGCCCCAGCATTTT. Its protein is CAISRGDQPQHF.

J is TRBJ2-1 and V is TRBV24-1; TRBD2 is a possible D gene (6 bases). The germline gives CDR1 KGHDR, CDR2 SFDVKD. This CDR3 comprises 17 residues. V lost 0 bases and J 5 bases, leaving 16 bases between the germline ends. CDR3 nucleotides: TGTGCCACCAGTGATTTGATTTCGGCTAGCGACAACAATGAGCAGTTCTTC. Protein product: CATSDLISASDNNEQFF.

The gene calls are TRBV7-2 and TRBJ1-1; D is perhaps TRBD1 (6 bases). This CDR3 is 12 amino acids long. The germline gives CDR1 SGHTA, CDR2 FQGNSA. Between the trimmed V and J ends, which lost 5 bases and 11 bases, there was a span of 15 bases. This CDR3 reads CASSLSDSLAFF. In DNA form, the CDR3 reads TGTGCCAGCAGCCTTTCGGACAGTTTGGCTTTCTTT. Variable domain in full (rest from reference TRBV7-2 and TRBJ1-1): GAGVSQSPSNKVTEKGKDVELRCDPISGHTALYWYRQSLGQGLEFLIYFQGNSAPDKSGLPSDRFSAERTGGSVSTLTIQRTQQEDSAVYLCASSLSDSLAFFGQGTRLTVV.

Remarks on this clone: Within the sample, other DNA sequences also encode this same CDR3. For the CDR3, the DNA is TGCGCCAGCAGCCAAGATCGAGGAACCGGGGAGCTGTTTTTT. The encoded protein is CASSQDRGTGELFF. The chain employs TRBV4-3 and TRBJ2-2; the D is unclear. The CDR3 has 14 residues. Trimming left V 0 bases short and J 5 bases short, with 7 bases between. Germline V gene sequence: CDR1 LGHNA, CDR2 YSLEER.

This clone was seen just once. This sequence joins TRBV27 and TRBJ1-1; TRBD1 matches 9 bases. V dropped 5 bases and J dropped 6; count of bases not matched to a gene: 7. CDR1 is MNHEY, CDR2 SMNVEV, per germline (reference sequence). The CDR3 spans 14 residues. CDR3 sequence reads: CASSLLQGAAEAFF. The CDR3 DNA reads TGTGCCAGCAGTCTCCTACAGGGGGCAGCTGAAGCTTTCTTT.

The V call is TRBV27, the J call TRBJ2-3; tentative D call: TRBD1 (5 bases). The CDR3 is 14 residues long. CDR1 and CDR2 from the germline V gene are MNHEY and SMNVEV (reference sequence). Deletions cut 3 bases from V and 3 bases from J, with 10 bases between. The CDR3 coding sequence is TGTGCCAGCAGTTTGTTCAGGGAAACAGATACGCAGTATTTT. It yields the protein CASSLFRETDTQYF.

This chain links TRBV2 with TRBJ2-7, with 11 bases lining up with TRBD1. This CDR3 contains 13 residues. Unmatched junction bases numbered 10, after V lost 11 bases and J lost 7 bases. CDR1 is SNHLY, CDR2 FYNNEI, per germline. The CDR3 sequence is CAVLGQGASEQYF. The CDR3 DNA sequence: TGTGCCGTACTAGGACAGGGGGCGTCTGAGCAGTACTTC. Based on the CDR3 plus reference TRBV2 and TRBJ2-7, the full variable domain is EPEVTQTPSHQVTQMGQEVILRCVPISNHLYFYWYRQILGQKVEFLVSFYNNEISEKSEIFDDQFSVERPDGSNFTLKIRSTKLEDSAMYFCAVLGQGASEQYFGPGTRLTVT.

The J gene is TRBJ2-6, the V gene TRBV7-6; a possible D gene is TRBD1 (6 bases). Deletions cut 1 base from V and 1 base from J, with 17 bases between. The length of the CDR3 is 19 residues. From germline, CDR1 is SGHVS and CDR2 FNYEAQ. CDR3 sequence (DNA): TGTGCCAGCAGCTTAGGCAGCCGGACAGTGCCATCTGGGGCCAACGTCCTGACTTTC. Translated: CASSLGSRTVPSGANVLTF.

The chain combines TRBV5-4 with TRBJ1-5; possible D gene TRBD1, 6 bases. CDR1 is SGHNT and CDR2 is YYREEE in the germline V gene (reference sequence). Deletions cut 0 bases from V and 0 bases from J, with 19 bases between. This CDR3 region has 19 residues. The CDR3 nucleotides read TGTGCCAGCAGCTTGGTACGTAGGCGGGGGCTTTATAGCAATCAGCCCCAGCATTTT. It translates to CASSLVRRRGLYSNQPQHF.

V gene TRBV7-2 combines with J gene TRBJ1-5; D gene uncertain. Germline lookup yields CDR1 SGHTA and CDR2 FQGNSA. Trimming stripped 4 bases from V and 7 bases from J, with 11 bases between. This CDR3 has 13 amino acids. Written as DNA, the CDR3 is TGTGCCAGCAGCTCCACGGGTGGCCAGCCCCAGCATTTT. It translates to CASSSTGGQPQHF.